These T cell receptor beta chains were read from a single sample in a study of early stage breast cancer tumors. Clones were read by immunoSEQ multiplex PCR, and TCRdb kept only the in-frame ones, dropping some. The sample lists around 60,000 clones, about 83% occurring once. Sample: blood. The receptors stem from a person in their thirties with breast cancer. Each CDR3 is given with its conserved first and last residue. The D gene is left open where the match is weak. Where a row states a size, it is once, few, many or the class of an expanded clone; other rows omit it.

NA TRBJ1-5 few TRBV5-1 TGCGCCAGCAGCCCAGGGTTTAGCAATCAGCCCCAGCATTTT CASSPGFSNQPQHF
NA TRBJ2-3 once TRBV6-1 TGTGCCAGCGGGCAAGCGGCTAGCACAGATACGCAGTATTTT CASGQAASTDTQYF
NA TRBJ2-2 NA TRBV15 TGTGCCACCGCTATTACAGCTCTCGGGACCGGGGAGCTGTTTTTT CATAITALGTGELFF
NA TRBJ2-7 NA TRBV5-1 TGCGCCAGCAGCTTTTTGGTCAACTACGAGCAGTACTTC CASSFLVNYEQYF
NA TRBJ2-3 NA TRBV12-1 TGTGCCAGCAGCTTTCGAGGGCCGTCTAGCACAGATACGCAGTATTTT CASSFRGPSSTDTQYF
NA TRBJ2-2 NA TRBV5-8 TGTGCCAGCAGCTTTGTGGTTAGGTCCGGCGGGGAGCTGTTTTTT CASSFVVRSGGELFF
NA TRBJ1-1 NA TRBV28 TGTGCCAGCAACGGACTGAACACTGAAGCTTTCTTT CASNGLNTEAFF
NA TRBJ1-2 NA TRBV11-2 TGTGCCAGCAGCTTAGTAACGGATCCCTATGGCTACACCTTC CASSLVTDPYGYTF
TRBD2 TRBJ2-5 NA TRBV5-1 TGCGCCAGCAGCAAGGGACTAGCGGGAAACGAAGGAGAGACCCAGTACTTC CASSKGLAGNEGETQYF
NA TRBJ1-5 NA TRBV5-4 TGTGCCAGCAGCTTGGGAAGACCCGGCAATCAGCCCCAGCATTTT CASSLGRPGNQPQHF
NA TRBJ2-1 NA TRBV2 TGTGCCAGCAAAGCCTACAATGAGCAGTTCTTC CASKAYNEQFF
TRBD1 TRBJ1-5 NA TRBV6-5 TGTGCCAGCAGTTCATCCGGGACAGGGAGTCAGCCCCAGCATTTT CASSSSGTGSQPQHF
TRBD2 TRBJ2-3 NA TRBV5-1 TGCGCCAGCGCTAGCCCAGCGGGAGGACACACAGATACGCAGTATTTT CASASPAGGHTDTQYF
NA TRBJ2-6 NA TRBV4-2 TGTGCCAGCAGCCAAGAAGGGGTTGGGGCCAACGTCCTGACTTTC CASSQEGVGANVLTF
NA TRBJ2-1 NA TRBV27 TGTGCCAGCAGGGTACAGGGAGACTACAATGAGCAGTTCTTC CASRVQGDYNEQFF
NA TRBJ2-7 few TRBV2 TGTGCCAGCTCGATGGCGCGCAGCGTCTTC CASSMARSVF
NA TRBJ2-1 NA TRBV27 TGTGCCAGCAGTTCCCTGGGTGGGAGCCCCTACAATGAGCAGTTCTTC CASSSLGGSPYNEQFF
TRBD1 TRBJ2-2 NA TRBV10-3 TGTGCCATCAATAGCGGACAGGGGGGCTCGAACACCGGGGAGCTGTTTTTT CAINSGQGGSNTGELFF
NA TRBJ1-3 few TRBV7-9 TGTGCCAGCAGCTCATACAGGAGTAGCTCTGGAAACACCATATATTTT CASSSYRSSSGNTIYF
NA TRBJ2-1 NA TRBV10-3 TGTGCCATCAGTGAGTGGTGGATGGGGGGACGGAGCTCCTACAATGAGCAGTTCTTC CAISEWWMGGRSSYNEQFF
TRBD2 TRBJ2-3 NA TRBV6-6 TGTGCCAGCAGTTCCCCCGGTAGCGGGGCGGATACGCAGTATTTT CASSSPGSGADTQYF
NA TRBJ1-5 few TRBV7-2 TGTGCCAGCACCTTTAATCGGAATCAGCCCCAGCATTTT CASTFNRNQPQHF
NA TRBJ2-1 NA TRBV7-9 TGTGCCAGCAGCTTAAACAACTACAATGAGCAGTTCTTC CASSLNNYNEQFF
NA TRBJ2-7 NA TRBV6-1 TGTGCCAGCACCATGGACAGTTCCTACGAGCAGTACTTC CASTMDSSYEQYF
NA TRBJ2-3 NA TRBV10-3 TGTGCCATCAGTGAGTGGGACCCCACAGATACGCAGTATTTT CAISEWDPTDTQYF
NA TRBJ1-1 NA TRBV5-1 TGCGCCAGCATCAACAGGCCAGTGAACACTGAAGCTTTCTTT CASINRPVNTEAFF
NA TRBJ2-1 NA TRBV5-1 TGCGCCAGCAGCTATCCCGGAGATGAGCAGTTCTTC CASSYPGDEQFF
NA TRBJ1-2 NA TRBV4-1 TGCGCCAGCAGCCAAGAGCCCCAGTTACGGGTGCATGGCTACACCTTC CASSQEPQLRVHGYTF
TRBD2 TRBJ2-1 NA TRBV5-4 TGTGCCAGCAGCTTGGCGGGCGGGAGGGGATCTACGGACAATGAGCAGTTCTTC CASSLAGGRGSTDNEQFF
TRBD1 TRBJ1-5 NA TRBV5-4 TGTGCCAGCAGCCGACAGGGTAACAATCAGCCCCAGCATTTT CASSRQGNNQPQHF
NA TRBJ1-2 NA TRBV27 TGTGCCAGCAGTCCCCGGGGAGGGGACGGCTATGGCTACACCTTC CASSPRGGDGYGYTF
TRBD2 TRBJ2-3 once TRBV19 TGTGCCAGTAGTCCTGGCGGGGGGATCACAGATACGCAGTATTTT CASSPGGGITDTQYF
NA TRBJ2-2 NA TRBV10-1 TGCGCCAGCAGTGAAAGCGGCACCGGGGAGCTGTTTTTT CASSESGTGELFF
TRBD2 TRBJ2-4 few TRBV7-2 TGTGCCAGCAGCCTGGGACTAGCGACAAACATTCAGTACTTC CASSLGLATNIQYF
NA TRBJ1-1 NA TRBV2 TGTGCCAGCAGTGAAGTGCGGCCGAACAGGGAGAACACTGAAGCTTTCTTT CASSEVRPNRENTEAFF
NA TRBJ1-6 few TRBV5-4 TGTGCCAGCAGCTTATACAGGGAGGATTCACCCCTCCACTTT CASSLYREDSPLHF
NA TRBJ1-4 NA TRBV19 TGTGCCAGTAGTATGAGGACACCGGGCACTAATGAAAAACTGTTTTTT CASSMRTPGTNEKLFF
NA TRBJ2-7 few TRBV14 TGTGCCAGCAGCCAAGCCTGGGGGGTCGAGCAGTACTTC CASSQAWGVEQYF
NA TRBJ2-7 NA TRBV19 TGTGCCAGTAGTATAGACAGGGAGGTGGGCGAGCAGTACTTC CASSIDREVGEQYF
NA TRBJ2-1 NA TRBV6-5 TGTGCCAGCAGTTACTCCTGGCTCAATGAGCAGTTCTTC CASSYSWLNEQFF
NA TRBJ2-3 NA TRBV29-1 TGCAGCGTCGTACCTAGCACAGATACGCAGTATTTT CSVVPSTDTQYF
NA TRBJ1-5 few TRBV4-2 TGTGCCAGCAGCCAAGACCAGGGATTCAATCAGCCCCAGCATTTT CASSQDQGFNQPQHF
NA TRBJ2-2 few TRBV11-3 TGTGCCAGCAGCCCCGGTGGGGGTCCGAACACCGGGGAGCTGTTTTTT CASSPGGGPNTGELFF
NA TRBJ1-5 NA TRBV19 TGTGCCAGCGGGACCGACAGCAATCAGCCCCAGCATTTT CASGTDSNQPQHF
TRBD1 TRBJ1-5 NA TRBV7-2 TGTGCCAGCAGCGGGCAGAGGACAGGGGGAGGTCAGCCCCAGCATTTT CASSGQRTGGGQPQHF
NA TRBJ1-3 once TRBV30 TGTGCCTGGAGTACGGGGTCTGGAAACACCATATATTTT CAWSTGSGNTIYF
NA TRBJ1-1 NA TRBV6-5 TGTGCCAGCACCATCAGTGTTAACACTGAAGCTTTCTTT CASTISVNTEAFF
NA TRBJ1-5 NA TRBV6-5 TGTGCCAGCAGCGACGGACAGCCAGGGAATCAGCCCCAGCATTTT CASSDGQPGNQPQHF
NA TRBJ1-2 NA TRBV5-1 TGCGCCAGCAGCTTGGGACAGTTCGGCTATGGCTACACCTTC CASSLGQFGYGYTF
TRBD2 TRBJ2-3 NA TRBV19 TGTGCCAGTAGAACTAGCGGGAGTGTAACAGATACGCAGTATTTT CASRTSGSVTDTQYF
NA TRBJ1-2 NA TRBV11-3 TGTGCCAGCAGCTTAGGACGTTATGGCTACACCTTC CASSLGRYGYTF
NA TRBJ2-7 NA TRBV6-5 TGTGCCAGCAGGGCAGGCATCTACGAGCAGTACTTC CASRAGIYEQYF
TRBD2 TRBJ2-7 NA TRBV27 TGTGCCAGCAGTTCCCTAGCGGGTGGCTACGAGCAGTACTTC CASSSLAGGYEQYF
TRBD1 TRBJ2-7 NA TRBV7-9 TGTGCCAGCAGCGCCCGGGACAGAAAGACCTACGAGCAGTACTTC CASSARDRKTYEQYF
NA TRBJ2-6 once TRBV27 TGTGCCAGCAGTCCCGGAGGGGGTAGTGGGGCCAACGTCCTGACTTTC CASSPGGGSGANVLTF
NA TRBJ1-2 NA TRBV6-5 TGTGCCAGCAGTTCCGGGACACTTAACTATGGCTACACCTTC CASSSGTLNYGYTF
TRBD1 TRBJ1-1 NA TRBV5-1 TGCGCCAGCAGCTCCCAGGGTTGGACAGGGGGGAACACTGAAGCTTTCTTT CASSSQGWTGGNTEAFF